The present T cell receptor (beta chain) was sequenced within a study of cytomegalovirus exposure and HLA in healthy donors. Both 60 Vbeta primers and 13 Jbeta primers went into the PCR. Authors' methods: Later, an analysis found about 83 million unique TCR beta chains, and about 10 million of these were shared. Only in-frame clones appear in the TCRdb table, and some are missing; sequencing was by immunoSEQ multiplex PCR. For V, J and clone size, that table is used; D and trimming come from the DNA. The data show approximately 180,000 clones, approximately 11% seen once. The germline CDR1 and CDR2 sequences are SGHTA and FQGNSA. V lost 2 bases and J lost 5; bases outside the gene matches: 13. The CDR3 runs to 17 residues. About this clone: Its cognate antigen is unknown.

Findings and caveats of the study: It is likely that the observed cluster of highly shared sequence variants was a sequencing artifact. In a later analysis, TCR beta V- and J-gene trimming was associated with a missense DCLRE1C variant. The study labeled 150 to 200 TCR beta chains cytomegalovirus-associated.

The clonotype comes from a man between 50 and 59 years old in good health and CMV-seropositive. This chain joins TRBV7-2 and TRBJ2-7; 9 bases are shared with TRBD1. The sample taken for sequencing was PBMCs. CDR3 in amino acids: CASSLFYRGTGHHEQYF. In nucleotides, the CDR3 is TGTGCCAGCAGCTTATTTTATAGGGGGACAGGGCACCACGAGCAGTACTTC. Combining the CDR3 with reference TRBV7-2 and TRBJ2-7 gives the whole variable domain GAGVSQSPSNKVTEKGKDVELRCDPISGHTALYWYRQSLGQGLEFLIYFQGNSAPDKSGLPSDRFSAERTGGSVSTLTIQRTQQEDSAVYLCASSLFYRGTGHHEQYFGPGTRLTVT.